The 30 T cell receptor beta chains in this list originate from one sample, sequenced in a study of OX40 agonist ivuxolimab in advanced cancers. TCRdb keeps only in-frame clones here, not all; method: immunoSEQ multiplex PCR. Altogether 55,000 to 70,000 clones are present, approximately 89% being singletons, with the ten largest covering approximately 1.1%. The input for sequencing was CD4+ or CD8+ T cells sorted from blood, taken in a trial of the OX40 agonist ivuxolimab. The source is an adult with an advanced solid tumor such as melanoma, head and neck, liver or kidney cancer.

V gene TRBV7-6 combines with J gene TRBJ1-5, with D uncertain. Germline loops: CDR1 SGHVS, CDR2 FNYEAQ. The CDR3 runs 13 residues. Trimming cost V 4 bases and J 9 bases, with 13 bases left between them. As DNA, the CDR3 is TGTGCCAGCAGCTCCTCTCCCTTTGGGCCCCAGCATTTT. This translates into CASSSSPFGPQHF.

The J gene is TRBJ1-1, the V gene TRBV10-3; no reliable D call. CDR3 length: 13 amino acids. Germline-derived CDR1 and CDR2 are ENHRY and SYGVKD. The germline V and J ends were trimmed by 4 bases and 2 bases, with 8 bases remaining between them. In DNA, the CDR3 is TGTGCCATCAGTGTTAGAATTAACACTGAAGCTTTCTTT. Amino acids: CAISVRINTEAFF.

The V and J genes are TRBV19 and TRBJ1-2, with D possibly matching TRBD1 (6 bases). Per the germline V gene, CDR1 is LNHDA and CDR2 is SQIVND (reference sequence). There are 15 residues in the CDR3. V was cut by 3 bases and J by 3 bases, with 14 bases left in between. The CDR3 coding sequence is TGTGCCAGTAGTATGGGGACGGACAGCTACTATGGCTACACCTTC. It codes for CASSMGTDSYYGYTF.

The gene calls are TRBV6-1 and TRBJ1-1; D gene unclear. Germline V gene data show CDR1 as MNHNS and CDR2 as SASEGT. The germline V and J ends were trimmed by 2 bases and 10 bases, with 14 bases remaining between them. This CDR3 contains 13 residues. The CDR3 sequence is CASSENLMGRAFF. The CDR3 bases are TGTGCCAGCAGTGAAAATCTCATGGGGAGAGCTTTCTTT.

The rearrangement uses TRBV27 and TRBJ2-4; 10 bases align to TRBD1. The CDR3 spans 16 residues. The trim removed 3 bases at V and 1 base at J, leaving 3 bases unmatched. Germline V gene lookup returns CDR1 MNHEY and CDR2 SMNVEV (reference sequence). This chain's CDR3 is CASSLGTGEAKNIQYF. CDR3 in DNA: TGTGCCAGCAGTTTGGGGACAGGGGAGGCCAAAAACATTCAGTACTTC.

This sequence joins TRBV7-2 and TRBJ2-1, with TRBD1 matching 12 bases. V lost 5 bases to trimming and J lost 7 bases; unmatched junction nucleotides: 9. The CDR3 consists of 16 residues. Per the germline V gene, CDR1 is SGHTA and CDR2 is FQGNSA. The CDR3 sequence is CASSLGTGGLRNEQFF. DNA of the CDR3: TGTGCCAGCAGCCTTGGGACAGGGGGCTTGCGGAATGAGCAGTTCTTC.

The chain employs TRBV9 and TRBJ2-5; a weak D match, TRBD2 (6 bases). Trimming removed 3 bases at V and 5 bases at J, with 23 bases between. CDR3 length: 17 residues. Looked up from germline, CDR1 is SGDLS and CDR2 is YYNGEE. The CDR3 is CASSAAGRAVMGETQYF. The CDR3 DNA reads TGTGCCAGCAGCGCGGCCGGGAGAGCGGTTATGGGGGAGACCCAGTACTTC.

The chain carries TRBV29-1 and TRBJ2-7; TRBD1 aligns across 8 bases. V lost 7 bases to trimming and J lost 4 bases; unmatched junction nucleotides: 3. The CDR3 extends over 11 amino acids. Germline V lookup: CDR1 SQVTM, CDR2 ANQGSEA. The CDR3 nucleotides read TGCAGCGCCGGGACAGGATACGAGCAGTACTTC. Amino acid sequence: CSAGTGYEQYF.

The V gene is TRBV10-3, the J gene TRBJ2-1; D is unclear. Trimming took off 3 bases at V and 9 bases at J, with 6 bases between the two ends. In germline, CDR1 is ENHRY, CDR2 SYGVKD. The CDR3 spans 11 residues. The chain's CDR3 is CAISDESEQFF. In DNA, the CDR3 is TGTGCCATCAGTGATGAAAGTGAGCAGTTCTTC.

This chain uses TRBV6-6 with TRBJ1-2, with D possibly being TRBD1 (5 bases). Germline-derived CDR1 and CDR2 are MNHNY and SVGAGI (reference sequence). V was cut by 6 bases and J by 5 bases, with 10 bases left in between. The CDR3 has 12 amino acids. The chain's CDR3 is CASSRDTYGYTF. Here the CDR3 DNA reads TGTGCCAGCAGCAGGGATACGTATGGCTACACCTTC.

The rearrangement links TRBV5-4 to TRBJ2-5; D might be TRBD1 or TRBD2, each matching 5 bases. V was trimmed by 5 bases and J by 11 bases, leaving 22 bases between them. CDR3 size: 14 residues. The germline gives CDR1 SGHNT, CDR2 YYREEE (reference sequence). The CDR3 sequence is CASRARDGPQEQYF. The CDR3 DNA reads as TGTGCCAGCAGAGCCCGGGACGGTCCTCAGGAGCAGTACTTC.

This clone was observed a few times. The chain carries TRBV5-4 and TRBJ2-7; 9 bases map to TRBD1. V shed 6 bases and J 5 bases; nucleotides not matched to a gene: 12. Per the germline V gene, CDR1 is SGHNT and CDR2 is YYREEE (reference sequence). The CDR3 extends over 15 amino acids. CDR3 bases: TGTGCCAGCACCCAGAAGGGACAGGGAAGGAACGAGCAGTACTTC. Protein: CASTQKGQGRNEQYF.

The rearrangement uses TRBV5-5 and TRBJ2-3; D unclear. This CDR3 region has 15 residues. The germline V gene has CDR1 SGHKS and CDR2 YYEKEE (reference sequence). The V gene lost 1 base and the J gene lost 4 bases, with 13 bases spanning the gap. The CDR3 nucleotides are TGTGCCAGCAGCTTGAGCACGACACGGGCAGATACGCAGTATTTT. Its translation is CASSLSTTRADTQYF.

The CDR3 spells CASSLPGGANVLTF. The CDR3 DNA reads as TGCGCCAGCAGCCTCCCCGGAGGGGCCAACGTCCTGACTTTC. The chain recombines TRBV5-1 with TRBJ2-6; no clear D gene. In germline, CDR1 is SGHRS, CDR2 YFSETQ. The CDR3 consists of 14 residues. Trimming stripped 4 bases from V and 4 bases from J, with 9 bases between. The full variable domain, its missing parts supplied by reference TRBV5-1 and TRBJ2-6, is KAGVTQTPRYLIKTRGQQVTLSCSPISGHRSVSWYQQTPGQGLQFLFEYFSETQRNKGNFPGRFSGRQFSNSRSEMNVSTLELGDSALYLCASSLPGGANVLTFGAGSRLTVL.

This clone has a handful of counts. V gene TRBV4-1 combines with J gene TRBJ1-6; the match to TRBD1 covers 10 bases. The CDR3 is 15 residues long. Germline CDR1 reads MGHRA; CDR2 reads YSYEKL. J gave up 11 bases and V 4 bases, and 8 bases lay outside the gene matches. Here the CDR3 DNA reads TGCGCCAGCAGCCTGACAGGGGGCGCGGAGACACCCCTCCACTTT. Encoded protein: CASSLTGGAETPLHF.

V and J are TRBV7-8 and TRBJ2-7, with 9 bases fitting TRBD1. CDR3 length: 15 amino acids. CDR1 and CDR2 (germline): SGHVS, FQNEAQ. V shed 2 bases, J shed 2 bases, and the junction held 4 bases outside the gene matches. This CDR3 reads CASSLRGQGAYEQYF. In DNA form, the CDR3 reads TGTGCCAGCAGCTTAAGGGGACAGGGCGCCTACGAGCAGTACTTC.

This sequence joins TRBV5-4 and TRBJ2-5; TRBD2 aligns across 12 bases. This CDR3 has 15 amino acids. CDR1 SGHNT and CDR2 YYREEE come from the germline V gene (reference sequence). V lost 4 bases to trimming and J lost 1 base; unmatched junction nucleotides: 2. The CDR3 protein is CASSRLAGAQETQYF. The DNA for the CDR3 is TGTGCCAGCAGCCGACTAGCGGGGGCCCAAGAGACCCAGTACTTC.

The rearrangement uses TRBV5-8 and TRBJ1-6; D is unclear. This CDR3 is built from 14 residues. CDR1 is SGHTS and CDR2 is YDEGEE in the germline V gene. The V and J ends lost 4 bases and 7 bases respectively, with 12 bases between them. CDR3 in amino acids: CASSRLSGNSPLHF. The CDR3 nucleotides are TGTGCCAGCAGCCGTCTCTCGGGAAATTCACCCCTCCACTTT.

The V and J genes are TRBV27 and TRBJ2-7; 11 bases fit TRBD1. The CDR3 covers 15 residues. Germline CDR1 reads MNHEY; CDR2 reads SMNVEV (reference sequence). V gave up 6 bases and J gave up 3 bases; unmatched junction bases: 7. The CDR3, as DNA: TGTGCCAGCAGCCTAAAGGGGACAGGGGGCTACGAGCAGTACTTC. This gives the protein CASSLKGTGGYEQYF.

This clone came up a few times. The CDR3 here is CASSEVPTLNSPLHF. The CDR3 bases are TGTGCCAGCAGTGAAGTCCCAACGCTCAATTCACCCCTCCACTTT. This chain joins TRBV2 and TRBJ1-6; D unresolved. The germline V gene encodes CDR1 SNHLY and CDR2 FYNNEI. V shed 1 base and J shed 7 bases, with 11 bases lying between them. The CDR3 is made up of 15 amino acids. Filled out from reference TRBV2 and TRBJ1-6, the complete variable domain reads EPEVTQTPSHQVTQMGQEVILRCVPISNHLYFYWYRQILGQKVEFLVSFYNNEISEKSEIFDDQFSVERPDGSNFTLKIRSTKLEDSAMYFCASSEVPTLNSPLHFGNGTRLTVT.

The V and J genes are TRBV27 and TRBJ2-6; 10 bases match TRBD1. V was pared by 6 bases and J by 2 bases, with 7 bases of the junction left unmatched. Germline values: CDR1 MNHEY, CDR2 SMNVEV (reference sequence). The CDR3 consists of 17 residues. DNA for the CDR3: TGTGCCAGCAGACGGACAGGGGGTACGGCTGGGGCCAACGTCCTGACTTTC. Translated: CASRRTGGTAGANVLTF.

The chain carries TRBV29-1 and TRBJ2-1, with 9 bases aligning to TRBD2. CDR3 size: 16 residues. Looked up from germline, CDR1 is SQVTM and CDR2 is ANQGSEA. V shed 6 bases, J shed 3 bases, and the junction held 12 bases outside the gene matches. The CDR3 sequence: CSVVWHKAGGYNEQFF. Here the CDR3 DNA reads TGCAGCGTCGTTTGGCATAAAGCGGGGGGCTACAATGAGCAGTTCTTC.

The chain links TRBV19 to TRBJ1-5; D is unclear. Germline V gene sequence: CDR1 LNHDA, CDR2 SQIVND (reference sequence). The V end was cut by 3 bases, the J end by 6 bases, with 9 bases between. This CDR3 spans 13 amino acids. This CDR3 is CASSMSEVQPQHF. The CDR3 nucleotides are TGTGCCAGTAGTATGTCGGAGGTTCAGCCCCAGCATTTT.

This clone appeared once. This chain connects TRBV5-6 to TRBJ2-7; D may be TRBD2 (6 bases). CDR3 length equals 15 residues. Germline values: CDR1 SGHDT, CDR2 YYEEEE. Between the trimmed V and J ends, which lost 0 bases and 3 bases, there was a span of 13 bases. The CDR3 sequence: CASSLVGGVGYEQYF. As DNA, the CDR3 is TGTGCCAGCAGCTTGGTTGGAGGGGTAGGCTACGAGCAGTACTTC.

The chain links TRBV27 to TRBJ2-1; a weak D match, TRBD2 (6 bases). This CDR3 spans 16 amino acids. Per germline, CDR1 MNHEY and CDR2 SMNVEV (reference sequence). The V and J ends lost 6 bases and 2 bases respectively, with 17 bases between them. The CDR3 sequence is CASSPEASVTYNEQFF. The CDR3 coding sequence is TGTGCCAGCAGCCCCGAGGCTAGCGTCACCTACAATGAGCAGTTCTTC.

The CDR3 loop reads CASSYSPSGGTDTQYF. The CDR3 coding sequence is TGTGCCAGCAGTTACTCTCCTAGCGGGGGCACAGATACGCAGTATTTT. This rearrangement joins TRBV6-5 to TRBJ2-3; 9 nucleotides align to TRBD2. The V segment lost 0 bases and the J segment 1 base; nucleotides outside the gene matches: 2. From germline, CDR1 is MNHEY and CDR2 SVGAGI. CDR3 length: 16 amino acids.

The CDR3 DNA reads as TGTGCCAGTAGTACGGGACAGGGAAATCAGCCCCAGCATTTT. Encoded protein: CASSTGQGNQPQHF. The genes are TRBV19 and TRBJ1-5; TRBD1 agrees at 9 bases. This CDR3 spans 14 amino acids. V lost 4 bases to trimming and J lost 4 bases; unmatched junction nucleotides: 2. CDR1 is LNHDA, CDR2 SQIVND, per germline (reference sequence).

This clone was found once. The gene calls are TRBV2 and TRBJ2-3, with 7 nucleotides matching TRBD2. Germline V gives CDR1 SNHLY, CDR2 FYNNEI. With V trimmed by 5 bases and J by 3 bases, 8 bases remained unmatched. The CDR3 contains 15 residues. DNA for the CDR3: TGTGCCAGCAGTCAAAGCGGGGTAGCAACAGATACGCAGTATTTT. Translated, it gives CASSQSGVATDTQYF.

Notes on this clone: The junction differs from germline at one of its ends, possibly a read error. The rearrangement links TRBV29-1 to TRBJ2-7; a possible D gene is TRBD2 (5 bases). This CDR3 is 16 amino acids long. The germline V gene encodes CDR1 SQVTM and CDR2 ANQGSEA. The CDR3 loop is CSVARAETSSDSAQDF. CDR3 bases: TGCAGCGTTGCGAGGGCTGAGACCTCCTCAGATTCGGCCCAGGACTTC.

With respect to this clone: Other DNA sequences in this specimen translate into the identical CDR3. The rearrangement uses TRBV27 and TRBJ2-5; D is ambiguous. CDR1 MNHEY and CDR2 SMNVEV come from the germline V gene (reference sequence). V lost 0 bases, J lost 2 bases, and 7 bases lay in between. The CDR3 is made up of 14 amino acids. The DNA of the CDR3 is TGTGCCAGCAGTTTATCGCCGGCTCAAGAGACCCAGTACTTC. It codes for CASSLSPAQETQYF.